This T cell receptor (beta chain) was documented in a study of cytomegalovirus exposure and HLA in healthy donors. Study-level findings and limits: Earlier analysis yielded a pattern in which most TCR beta V segments were productive about 87% or about 30% of the time. Per published reports, the classifier diagnosed cytomegalovirus status with high specificity and sensitivity. 87-base-pair reads could not separate some V segments, including TRBV6-2 and TRBV6-3.

Amplification used 60 Vbeta primers and 13 Jbeta primers. Profiled with immunoSEQ multiplex PCR; TCRdb holds only in-frame clones, not every one. This table holds 45,000 to 60,000 clones, about three quarters found once. In germline, CDR1 is SGHTA, CDR2 FQGTGA. The CDR3 runs 15 residues. Trimming shortened V by 5 bases and J by 1 base, and 15 bases separated the two germline ends. A note on this clone: As yet, its antigen is unknown.

The TCR was taken from a man aged 30-40 years in good health and CMV-seropositive. The chain links TRBV7-3 to TRBJ2-7; D not resolved. Sample: PBMCs. The CDR3 protein is CASSELSRGSYEQYF. The CDR3, as DNA: TGTGCCAGCAGCGAACTCTCTCGTGGTTCCTACGAGCAGTACTTC.